The 25 T cell receptor beta chains reported below all come from one sample, sequenced in a study of T cell responses to AZD1222 COVID-19 vaccine. Libraries were prepared by immunoSEQ multiplex PCR; TCRdb keeps only in-frame clonotypes and omits some of them. This table holds 100,000 to 150,000 clones, roughly 85% found once. Sequenced material: peripheral blood, taken on day 0 of AZD1222 vaccination. These receptor sequences come from an adult in good health.

This clone was recorded a few times. The chain employs TRBV28 and TRBJ2-7; 8 bases align to TRBD2. The CDR3 runs 14 residues. Germline V gene sequence: CDR1 MDHEN, CDR2 SYDVKM. The V and J ends lost 4 bases and 2 bases, in that order; junction bases with no gene match: 4. CDR3 in DNA: TGTGCCAGCAGTTCCTATAGCGGGGCCTACGAGCAGTACTTC. This encodes CASSSYSGAYEQYF. Full variable domain (missing parts from reference TRBV28 and TRBJ2-7): DVKVTQSSRYLVKRTGEKVFLECVQDMDHENMFWYRQDPGLGLRLIYFSYDVKMKEKGDIPEGYSVSREKKERFSLILESASTNQTSMYLCASSSYSGAYEQYFGPGTRLTVT.

The rearrangement joins TRBV4-2 to TRBJ2-5, with 10 bases identical to TRBD1. The germline gives CDR1 LGHNA, CDR2 YNFKEQ. The CDR3 loop spans 16 amino acids. J lost 5 bases, V lost 0 bases, and 6 bases had no gene match. CDR3 region: CASSQELDRGPETQYF. In DNA, the CDR3 is TGTGCCAGCAGCCAAGAACTAGACAGGGGGCCGGAGACCCAGTACTTC.

The rearrangement uses TRBV30 and TRBJ1-6; no definite D call. The germline V gene encodes CDR1 GTSNPN and CDR2 SVGIG (reference sequence). This CDR3 region has 15 residues. With 3 bases removed from V and 13 bases from J, the gap between germline ends came to 22 bases. The CDR3 bases are TGTGCCTGGAGCGACATTCAGGACGTTCTGCCCCCCCTCCACTTT. As protein: CAWSDIQDVLPPLHF.

The CDR3 sequence: CASSLVMRQPSGYGYTF. The CDR3 DNA follows: TGTGCCAGCAGCTTAGTGATGAGGCAGCCTTCAGGCTATGGCTACACCTTC. The chain joins TRBV11-2 to TRBJ1-2; D ambiguous. Germline CDR1 and CDR2: SGHAT and FQNNGV. This CDR3 comprises 17 residues. Trimming took off 1 base at V and 4 bases at J, with 19 bases between the two ends.

This chain links TRBV6-5 with TRBJ1-5, with D possibly TRBD1 on 5 matching bases. The CDR3 covers 15 residues. Germline assignment: CDR1 MNHEY and CDR2 SVGAGI. Trimming left V 5 bases short and J 2 bases short, with 13 bases between. The CDR3 sequence is CASSRSPGGNQPQHF. DNA of the CDR3: TGTGCCAGCAGTCGCTCCCCGGGGGGCAATCAGCCCCAGCATTTT.

V usage is TRBV5-1 and J usage is TRBJ1-2, with 9 bases identical to TRBD1. V was pared by 4 bases and J by 4 bases, with 5 bases of the junction left unmatched. The CDR3 consists of 14 residues. The germline V gene encodes CDR1 SGHRS and CDR2 YFSETQ. CDR3 sequence reads: CASSPPDRGYGYTF. The CDR3 nucleotides are TGCGCCAGCAGCCCCCCGGACAGGGGCTATGGCTACACCTTC.

The chain uses TRBV11-2 and TRBJ2-2; 10 bases are a match to TRBD1. V lost 6 bases and J lost 6; bases outside the gene matches: 7. CDR3 length: 15 amino acids. The V gene's germline CDR1 is SGHAT and CDR2 FQNNGV. In DNA form, the CDR3 reads TGTGCCAGCAGACTGACAGGGGGCGGATCCGGGGAGCTGTTTTTT. Protein: CASRLTGGGSGELFF.

This clone was counted a few times. The chain links TRBV9 to TRBJ1-2; 7 bases fit TRBD1. The CDR3 consists of 14 residues. J lost 2 bases, V lost 3 bases, and 4 bases had no gene match. The germline gives CDR1 SGDLS, CDR2 YYNGEE. This CDR3 is CASSGLGQNYGYTF. CDR3 DNA: TGTGCCAGCAGCGGACTGGGACAGAACTATGGCTACACCTTC. The whole variable domain, filled in from reference TRBV9 and TRBJ1-2, reads DSGVTQTPKHLITATGQRVTLRCSPRSGDLSVYWYQQSLDQGLQFLIQYYNGEERAKGNILERFSAQQFPDLHSELNLSSLELGDSALYFCASSGLGQNYGYTFGSGTRLTVV.

This clone was counted only a few times. The genes are TRBV18 and TRBJ2-7, with 12 bases that match TRBD2. Germline loops: CDR1 KGHSH, CDR2 LQKENI. The CDR3 length is 15 residues. The V gene end was trimmed by 6 bases and the J gene end by 0 bases; junction bases not matched to a gene: 3. The CDR3 region is CASSLTSGSSYEQYF. In nucleotides, the CDR3 is TGTGCCAGCTCTCTGACTAGCGGGAGCTCCTACGAGCAGTACTTC.

V gene TRBV28 combines with J gene TRBJ1-2; 7 bases map to TRBD1. Germline CDR1 MDHEN, CDR2 SYDVKM. Trimming removed 1 base from V and 6 bases from J; junction bases left unmatched: 8. The CDR3 extends over 15 amino acids. The chain's CDR3 is CASSLSRQGEDGYTF. The CDR3 DNA follows: TGTGCCAGCAGTTTATCCCGACAGGGTGAGGATGGCTACACCTTC.

The sample holds a few counts of this clone. This chain uses TRBV30 with TRBJ1-2; D unresolved. This CDR3 region has 15 residues. V lost 3 bases to trimming and J lost 4 bases, with 18 bases between them. CDR1 is GTSNPN, CDR2 SVGIG, per germline (reference sequence). The CDR3 DNA reads TGTGCCTGGAGCCATAACCGCCGGGCCGCCTATGGCTACACCTTC. Translation gives CAWSHNRRAAYGYTF.

This chain links TRBV6-5 with TRBJ2-7, with TRBD1 matching 10 bases. The CDR3 loop spans 14 amino acids. CDR1 and CDR2 (germline): MNHEY, SVGAGI. J gave up 1 base and V 7 bases, and 4 bases lay outside the gene matches. The CDR3 DNA follows: TGTGCCAGCATCCGGGACAGGGGATCCTACGAGCAGTACTTC. Amino acid sequence: CASIRDRGSYEQYF.

The chain combines TRBV18 with TRBJ1-5; 8 bases map to TRBD1. Germline CDR1 reads KGHSH; CDR2 reads LQKENI. V shed 5 bases and J 7 bases; nucleotides not matched to a gene: 13. This CDR3 has 16 amino acids. CDR3 sequence (DNA): TGTGCCAGCTCATCAGAGGGGCAGGGGGCGGGACAGCCCCAGCATTTT. Amino acid sequence: CASSSEGQGAGQPQHF.

CDR3 DNA: TGTGCCAGCAGTTACTCGGCAGCCTCTAACTATGGCTACACCTTC. Translation gives CASSYSAASNYGYTF. The V gene is TRBV6-5, the J gene TRBJ1-2, with D unclear. Germline V gene lookup returns CDR1 MNHEY and CDR2 SVGAGI. The CDR3 has 15 residues. The V gene lost 0 bases and the J gene lost 0 bases, with 8 bases spanning the gap.

V is TRBV12-3 or TRBV12-4 and J is TRBJ2-7, with D perhaps TRBD1 or TRBD2 (5 bases each). Trimming removed 2 bases from V and 5 bases from J, with 7 bases in between. The CDR3 consists of 12 residues. CDR3 DNA: TGTGCCAGCAGTTTAAGGGACGACGAGCAGTACTTC. Protein: CASSLRDDEQYF.

CDR3 nucleotide sequence: TGTGCCAGCTCACCCGGGCAGGATGGCACAGATACGCAGTATTTT. This gives the protein CASSPGQDGTDTQYF. V gene TRBV18 combines with J gene TRBJ2-3; the D is unclear. V lost 3 bases, J lost 1 base, and 11 bases lay in between. The germline gives CDR1 KGHSH, CDR2 LQKENI. The CDR3 loop spans 15 amino acids. The entire variable domain, with the rest obtained from reference TRBV18 and TRBJ2-3, is as follows: NAGVMQNPRHLVRRRGQEARLRCSPMKGHSHVYWYRQLPEEGLKFMVYLQKENIIDESGMPKERFSAEFPKEGPSILRIQQVVRGDSAAYFCASSPGQDGTDTQYFGPGTRLTVL.

The V gene is TRBV5-1, the J gene TRBJ1-2, with D unresolved. Between the trimmed V and J ends, which lost 0 bases and 0 bases, there was a span of 9 bases. The CDR3 runs 15 residues. Germline V CDR1 and CDR2: SGHRS, YFSETQ. CDR3 sequence reads: CASSLAASSNYGYTF. DNA for the CDR3: TGCGCCAGCAGCTTGGCGGCATCTTCTAACTATGGCTACACCTTC.

This clone has a single count. V is TRBV7-2 and J is TRBJ1-2, with TRBD1 matching over 7 bases. The germline gives CDR1 SGHTA, CDR2 FQGNSA. J lost 6 bases, V lost 4 bases, and 14 bases had no gene match. The CDR3 length is 16 residues. The CDR3 reads CASSSRRGTEMNGYTF. CDR3 nucleotide sequence: TGTGCCAGCAGCTCGCGTCGTGGGACAGAAATGAATGGCTACACCTTC. The whole variable domain, remainder taken from reference TRBV7-2 and TRBJ1-2, is GAGVSQSPSNKVTEKGKDVELRCDPISGHTALYWYRQSLGQGLEFLIYFQGNSAPDKSGLPSDRFSAERTGGSVSTLTIQRTQQEDSAVYLCASSSRRGTEMNGYTFGSGTRLTVV.

This chain uses TRBV12-3 or TRBV12-4 with TRBJ1-2, with TRBD1 identical over 10 bases. J lost 5 bases, V lost 4 bases, and 1 base had no gene match. The CDR3 is 13 amino acids. The DNA of the CDR3 is TGTGCCAGCAGTTCGGGACAGGGGTATGGCTACACCTTC. Translating gives CASSSGQGYGYTF.

J is TRBJ2-7 and V is TRBV18; a weak D match, TRBD1 (6 bases). Per the germline V gene, CDR1 is KGHSH and CDR2 is LQKENI. The CDR3 spans 17 residues. Trimming took off 3 bases at V and 2 bases at J, with 20 bases between the two ends. The CDR3 nucleotides read TGTGCCAGCTCACCGAGTAGGGGGAGCCTTCCCACCTACGAGCAGTACTTC. This translates into CASSPSRGSLPTYEQYF.

This chain connects TRBV5-1 to TRBJ1-1; possibly TRBD1 for D (5 bases). V dropped 4 bases and J dropped 1 base, with 14 bases sitting between them. Per the germline V gene, CDR1 is SGHRS and CDR2 is YFSETQ. This CDR3 comprises 15 residues. CDR3 sequence (DNA): TGCGCCAGCAGCACGGGGGGTTTTGGGAACACTGAAGCTTTCTTT. Translating gives CASSTGGFGNTEAFF.

V is TRBV7-9 and J is TRBJ1-2, with TRBD1 as a possible D gene (6 bases). The germline V gene encodes CDR1 SEHNR and CDR2 FQNEAQ (reference sequence). CDR3 size: 15 residues. V lost 5 bases and J 4 bases, leaving 17 bases between the germline ends. CDR3 region: CASSTWTDQGYGYTF. The CDR3 region has the DNA TGTGCCAGCAGCACATGGACAGACCAGGGCTATGGCTACACCTTC.

This chain links TRBV6-4 with TRBJ2-3; possible D gene TRBD2, 5 bases. CDR1 MRHNA and CDR2 SNTAGT come from the germline V gene. The CDR3 is 16 residues long. V lost 3 bases and J lost 7, with 20 bases in between. The CDR3 is CASSELNSGSGNTQYF. The DNA for the CDR3 is TGTGCCAGCAGTGAGTTAAATTCAGGATCGGGAAATACGCAGTATTTT.

This clone appeared once. This chain connects TRBV5-4 to TRBJ2-1; 16 bases fit TRBD2. Germline CDR1 is SGHNT and CDR2 is YYREEE (reference sequence). The CDR3 totals 17 residues. After removal of 7 bases from V and 9 bases from J, the junction contained 13 bases not matched to a gene. The CDR3 is CASAEGTSGGGKSEQFF. In DNA form, the CDR3 reads TGTGCCAGCGCTGAAGGGACTAGCGGGGGGGGTAAAAGTGAGCAGTTCTTC.

The chain employs TRBV2 and TRBJ2-2; TRBD1 matches at 8 bases. Germline loops: CDR1 SNHLY, CDR2 FYNNEI. With V trimmed by 5 bases and J by 5 bases, 10 bases remained unmatched. The CDR3 extends over 16 amino acids. CDR3: CASSPQQGARTGELFF. The DNA for the CDR3 is TGTGCCAGCAGTCCCCAGCAGGGGGCCCGGACCGGGGAGCTGTTTTTT.